These T cell receptor beta chains were read from a single sample in a study of blood T cell repertoires in COVID-19. Sequencing used immunoSEQ multiplex PCR; TCRdb keeps in-frame clones, though not all of them. The sample shows roughly 220,000 clones, 85% to 90% of them seen only once. The sample consisted of peripheral blood. The receptors come from a woman between 50 and 59 years old with COVID-19, enrolled during active disease. Each CDR3 is given with its conserved first and last residue. The D gene is left open where the match is weak. Expanded clones are given a class, and other clones once, few, many or no size at all.

v_gene	abundance	j_gene	d_gene	CDR3nt	CDR3aa
TRBV29-1	NA	TRBJ1-5	NA	TGCAGCGTTGAAGGACAGCTGGACCAGCCCCAGCATTTT	CSVEGQLDQPQHF
TRBV28	NA	TRBJ1-1	NA	TGTGCCAGCAAGGAGACTGAAGCTTTCTTT	CASKETEAFF
TRBV18	once	TRBJ2-1	TRBD1	TGTGCCAGCTCACCACAACAGGGGCCTTTTGGGACAGGGGATGAGAATGAGCAGTTCTTC	CASSPQQGPFGTGDENEQFF
TRBV7-8	few	TRBJ2-7	TRBD2	TGTGCCAGCAGCTTAGGAGGTTTGGGGGGGATCTACGAGCAGTACTTC	CASSLGGLGGIYEQYF
TRBV5-1	NA	TRBJ2-7	NA	TGCGCCAGCAGCTTGGCGAGGTGGGGGCCCAACTACAACTACGAGCAGTACTTC	CASSLARWGPNYNYEQYF
TRBV11-3	NA	TRBJ2-3	NA	TGTGCCAGCAGCACACTAGCCAGCACGGGCCCCAATACGCAGTATTTT	CASSTLASTGPNTQYF
TRBV7-9	NA	TRBJ1-4	TRBD1	TGTGCCAGCAGCTTAATGGGACAGAATAATGAAAAACTGTTTTTT	CASSLMGQNNEKLFF
TRBV10-3	NA	TRBJ1-1	TRBD1	TGTGCCATCAAAGGGACAGGGAAGAACACTGAAGCTTTCTTT	CAIKGTGKNTEAFF
TRBV11-3	NA	TRBJ2-3	NA	TGTGCCAGCAGCCACGTGGGCTGGGGGGGCACAGATACGCAGTATTTT	CASSHVGWGGTDTQYF
TRBV6-1	NA	TRBJ1-1	NA	TGTGCCAGCAGTGACCTCTCCCGGATGGACAGCTTGGAAGCTTTCTTT	CASSDLSRMDSLEAFF
TRBV18	NA	TRBJ2-3	NA	TGTGCCAGCTCACCGTGGGGGGGGGCCACAGATACGCAGTATTTT	CASSPWGGATDTQYF
TRBV5-1	NA	TRBJ1-1	TRBD1	TGCGCCAGCAGCTTGGGACAGGGGCACACTGAAGCTTTCTTT	CASSLGQGHTEAFF
TRBV4-1	NA	TRBJ2-3	NA	TGCGCCAGCAGCCAAGAAAAGACAGTTAGCACAGATACGCAGTATTTT	CASSQEKTVSTDTQYF
TRBV27	NA	TRBJ2-2	NA	TGTGCCAGCAGTCCGGAGGGATTTAGGACCGGGGAGCTGTTTTTT	CASSPEGFRTGELFF
TRBV19	NA	TRBJ2-2	NA	TGTGCCAGTAATCCGTGGGGCAGGGGAACCGGGGAGCTGTTTTTT	CASNPWGRGTGELFF
TRBV4-2	NA	TRBJ1-2	TRBD1	TGTGCCAGCAGCCCGGGACAGGCATTGAGGGGCTACACCTTC	CASSPGQALRGYTF
TRBV28	NA	TRBJ1-2	TRBD1	TGTGCCAGCAGTTTACGCAGGGGGCTGGGGTATGGCTACACCTTC	CASSLRRGLGYGYTF
TRBV7-8	NA	TRBJ2-1	TRBD2	TGTGCCACCAGCCACCGTTCTGGGGGGGAAGTTGGCTACAATGAGCAGTTCTTC	CATSHRSGGEVGYNEQFF
TRBV28	NA	TRBJ2-7	NA	TGTGCCAGCAGTCTCGTTCGGGACTCCTACGAGCAGTACTTC	CASSLVRDSYEQYF
TRBV18	NA	TRBJ2-2	NA	TGTGCCAGCTCCCTTATGGACACCCCTGGAACCGGGGAGCTGTTTTTT	CASSLMDTPGTGELFF
TRBV11-3	NA	TRBJ1-3	NA	TGTGCCAGCAGCCCCTCCTCTGGAAACACCATATATTTT	CASSPSSGNTIYF
TRBV3-1/TRBV3-2	NA	TRBJ2-3	NA	TGTGCCAGCAGCCTCTCTAGAACAGATACGCAGTATTTT	CASSLSRTDTQYF
TRBV4-3	NA	TRBJ1-1	NA	TGCGCCAGCAGCCAAGCGGGTATAAACACTGAAGCTTTCTTT	CASSQAGINTEAFF
TRBV5-8	once	TRBJ1-5	NA	TGTGCCAGCAAAGGACCCGCGGGGCCCCAGCATTTT	CASKGPAGPQHF
TRBV30	NA	TRBJ2-7	NA	TGTGCCTGCGACAGGAGCTCCTACGAGCAGTACTTC	CACDRSSYEQYF
TRBV5-6	NA	TRBJ2-4	TRBD1	TGTGCCAGCAGGGGACAGGTAGCCAAAAACATTCAGTACTTC	CASRGQVAKNIQYF
TRBV7-9	NA	TRBJ1-1	NA	TGTGCCAGCTCCCTCCACACGCTGAACACTGAAGCTTTCTTT	CASSLHTLNTEAFF
TRBV11-2	NA	TRBJ1-2	NA	TGTGCCAGCAGCTCGGTCCTCCTCTATGGCTACACCTTC	CASSSVLLYGYTF